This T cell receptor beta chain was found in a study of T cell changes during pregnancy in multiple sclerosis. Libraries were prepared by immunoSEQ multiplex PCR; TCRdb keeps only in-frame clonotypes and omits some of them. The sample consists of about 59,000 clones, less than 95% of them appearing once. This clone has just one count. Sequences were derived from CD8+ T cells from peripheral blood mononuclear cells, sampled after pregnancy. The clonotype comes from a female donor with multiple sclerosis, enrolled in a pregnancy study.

CDR3 sequence reads: CASSLAPLLAGEQYF. CDR3 in DNA: TGTGCCAGCAGCTTAGCTCCCCTTCTAGCGGGGGAGCAGTACTTC. The rearrangement joins TRBV11-2 to TRBJ2-7, with 9 bases matching TRBD2. This CDR3 is built from 15 residues. Germline CDR1 reads SGHAT; CDR2 reads FQNNGV. The ends lost 1 base at V and 7 bases at J; junction bases unmatched: 8. The full variable domain, with the rest looked up from reference TRBV11-2 and TRBJ2-7, is EAGVAQSPRYKIIEKRQSVAFWCNPISGHATLYWYQQILGQGPKLLIQFQNNGVVDDSQLPKDRFSAERLKGVDSTLKIQPAKLEDSAVYLCASSLAPLLAGEQYFGPGTRLTVT.